The 18 T cell receptor beta chains listed next were all sequenced from one sample in a study of T cells after posttransplantation cyclophosphamide. Assay: immunoSEQ multiplex PCR; the TCRdb copy retains only in-frame clones and omits some. This sample has approximately 56,000 clones, with 90% to 95% found just once. The specimen sequenced was PBMCs. The receptors come from a woman between 25 and 40 years old in good health and a related stem cell transplant donor.

The V gene is TRBV14, the J gene TRBJ1-1; a possible D gene is TRBD1 (5 bases). The V end was cut by 3 bases, the J end by 0 bases, with 11 bases between. Looked up from germline, CDR1 is SGHDN and CDR2 is FVKESK. This CDR3 is 15 amino acids long. In DNA, the CDR3 is TGTGCCAGCAGCCAGGCCGGGACTGTGAACACTGAAGCTTTCTTT. This translates into CASSQAGTVNTEAFF.

The chain carries TRBV6-1 and TRBJ1-2; D is unresolved. Deletions cut 3 bases from V and 3 bases from J, with 8 bases between. CDR3 size: 13 residues. From germline, CDR1 is MNHNS and CDR2 SASEGT. CDR3 bases: TGTGCCAGCAGTGACGGGAGATACTATGGCTACACCTTC. It translates to CASSDGRYYGYTF.

The genes are TRBV11-2 and TRBJ2-5; 8 nucleotides line up with TRBD1. The CDR3 loop spans 17 amino acids. V lost 5 bases and J lost 2; bases outside the gene matches: 13. Per the germline V gene, CDR1 is SGHAT and CDR2 is FQNNGV. This CDR3 reads CASSLPFDRGPQETQYF. The CDR3 DNA reads TGTGCCAGCAGCCTCCCTTTCGACAGGGGTCCTCAAGAGACCCAGTACTTC. The full variable domain, rest sourced from reference TRBV11-2 and TRBJ2-5, is EAGVAQSPRYKIIEKRQSVAFWCNPISGHATLYWYQQILGQGPKLLIQFQNNGVVDDSQLPKDRFSAERLKGVDSTLKIQPAKLEDSAVYLCASSLPFDRGPQETQYFGPGTRLLVL.

The genes are TRBV25-1 and TRBJ2-5; D is uncertain. The V gene's germline CDR1 is MGHDK and CDR2 SYGVNS. V gave up 3 bases and J gave up 2 bases, with 10 bases separating them. The CDR3 is 14 residues long. CDR3 amino acids: CASSDTGPQETQYF. CDR3 nucleotide sequence: TGTGCCAGCAGTGATACTGGGCCACAAGAGACCCAGTACTTC.

The chain couples TRBV7-2 to TRBJ2-3; D is unresolved. V dropped 7 bases and J dropped 4 bases, with 9 bases sitting between them. The germline CDR1 and CDR2 sequences are SGHTA and FQGNSA. The CDR3 is made up of 12 amino acids. The CDR3 is CASIGWSDTQYF. In DNA, the CDR3 is TGTGCCAGCATCGGTTGGTCAGATACGCAGTATTTT.

Written as DNA, the CDR3 is TGTGCCACCAGCCTACAGGGGGGGGCTTCAGATACGCAGTATTTT. Protein sequence: CATSLQGGASDTQYF. This rearrangement joins TRBV15 to TRBJ2-3; D might be TRBD1 (8 bases). The CDR3 spans 15 residues. Germline V lookup: CDR1 LNHNV, CDR2 YYDKDF (reference sequence). V gave up 5 bases and J gave up 4 bases, with 16 bases separating them.

The chain couples TRBV28 to TRBJ2-4; D remains ambiguous. The V end was cut by 6 bases, the J end by 7 bases, with 16 bases between. Germline V lookup: CDR1 MDHEN, CDR2 SYDVKM. The CDR3 covers 14 residues. CDR3 DNA: TGTGCCAGCAGCCGAATGGCCGTCCCCAACATTCAGTACTTC. This codes for CASSRMAVPNIQYF.

This chain's CDR3 is CASRIRDRGRGYGYTF. In DNA form, the CDR3 reads TGCGCCAGCAGGATCCGGGACAGGGGTCGGGGCTATGGCTACACCTTC. The chain employs TRBV5-1 and TRBJ1-2; 10 nucleotides match TRBD1. The CDR3 contains 16 residues. CDR1 and CDR2 (germline): SGHRS, YFSETQ. With 5 bases clipped from V and 4 bases from J, the junction kept 11 bases outside the gene matches.

V and J are TRBV7-2 and TRBJ1-2; a weak D match, TRBD1 (5 bases). The CDR3 is 17 amino acids. Germline lookup yields CDR1 SGHTA and CDR2 FQGNSA. Between the trimmed V and J ends, which lost 2 bases and 4 bases, there was a span of 20 bases. CDR3 sequence: CASSLNGGGRAIYGYTF. CDR3 nucleotides: TGTGCCAGCAGCTTAAATGGTGGCGGCAGGGCTATCTATGGCTACACCTTC.

V gene TRBV11-2 combines with J gene TRBJ2-5; TRBD2 is a possible D gene (6 bases). Trimming removed 0 bases at V and 3 bases at J, with 11 bases between. Germline V gives CDR1 SGHAT, CDR2 FQNNGV. The CDR3 runs 15 residues. The CDR3 bases are TGTGCCAGCAGCTTAGATCGATGGGGGGAAGAGACCCAGTACTTC. Protein product: CASSLDRWGEETQYF.

This clone showed up just once. V is TRBV15 and J is TRBJ2-7; D possibly corresponds to TRBD1 (5 bases). Deletions cut 0 bases from V and 5 bases from J, with 8 bases between. The CDR3 runs to 13 residues. CDR1 LNHNV and CDR2 YYDKDF come from the germline V gene (reference sequence). Here the CDR3 DNA reads TGTGCCACCAGCAGAGACAGGGCCCACGAGCAGTACTTC. Amino acids: CATSRDRAHEQYF.

This chain uses TRBV7-2 with TRBJ2-3; TRBD1 aligns across 9 bases. The V and J ends lost 5 bases and 2 bases, in that order; junction bases with no gene match: 8. CDR3 size: 16 residues. The germline gives CDR1 SGHTA, CDR2 FQGNSA. The CDR3 is CASSPRGQGFTDTQYF. The CDR3 bases are TGTGCCAGCAGCCCCCGGGGACAGGGATTCACAGATACGCAGTATTTT.

The rearrangement links TRBV9 to TRBJ2-1; D is uncertain. There are 18 residues in the CDR3. CDR1 is SGDLS and CDR2 is YYNGEE in the germline V gene. Trimming shortened V by 0 bases and J by 3 bases, and 19 bases separated the two germline ends. CDR3 coding DNA: TGTGCCAGCAGCGTAGGGGCAGTAAACACCCCATACTACAATGAGCAGTTCTTC. This translates into CASSVGAVNTPYYNEQFF.

The chain has TRBV6-6 and TRBJ1-5; D may be TRBD1 (6 bases). V lost 0 bases to trimming and J lost 6 bases, with 12 bases between them. Germline V gene sequence: CDR1 MNHNY, CDR2 SVGAGI (reference sequence). There are 15 residues in the CDR3. In DNA, the CDR3 is TGTGCCAGCAGTTACTCGATGGGGGCCGGTCAGCCCCAGCATTTT. It yields the protein CASSYSMGAGQPQHF.

The chain employs TRBV28 and TRBJ2-5; no reliable D call. V was cut by 4 bases and J by 7 bases, with 7 bases left in between. Germline loops: CDR1 MDHEN, CDR2 SYDVKM. This CDR3 is built from 11 residues. The CDR3 DNA follows: TGTGCCAGCAGTTGGGCCCTGACCCAGTACTTC. Translated, it gives CASSWALTQYF.

The V gene is TRBV2, the J gene TRBJ1-2, with 11 bases identical to TRBD1. The V gene end was trimmed by 7 bases and the J gene end by 8 bases; junction bases not matched to a gene: 6. The CDR3 runs 13 residues. The germline gives CDR1 SNHLY, CDR2 FYNNEI. CDR3 protein: CASIWDRGKGYTF. CDR3 in DNA: TGTGCCAGCATATGGGACAGGGGGAAAGGCTACACCTTC.

The gene calls are TRBV19 and TRBJ1-5; possibly TRBD1 for D (6 bases). The CDR3 is 15 residues long. Germline V gene sequence: CDR1 LNHDA, CDR2 SQIVND (reference sequence). The V gene lost 4 bases and the J gene lost 6 bases, with 16 bases spanning the gap. As DNA, the CDR3 is TGTGCCAGTAGTACTGATACAGGGTTTGGTCAGCCCCAGCATTTT. This sequence encodes CASSTDTGFGQPQHF.

The gene calls are TRBV11-2 and TRBJ2-3, with D perhaps TRBD1 (5 bases). The CDR3 has 15 amino acids. V lost 5 bases and J lost 7, with 19 bases in between. Germline V gene sequence: CDR1 SGHAT, CDR2 FQNNGV. CDR3 loop: CASSRDSVFSNTQYF. In DNA, the CDR3 is TGTGCCAGCAGCCGTGACAGCGTATTTAGCAATACGCAGTATTTT.